A single sample is the source of the 15 T cell receptor beta chains below, sequenced in a study of blood T cell repertoires in COVID-19. The assay was immunoSEQ multiplex PCR, and TCRdb's table has in-frame clones only and misses some. The sample includes some 270,000 clones, 80% to 90% of them seen just once. Sequencing used PBMCs or T cells enriched from blood (not recorded which). The receptors originated from a woman in her thirties who had recovered from COVID-19.

This chain links TRBV9 with TRBJ2-7; 8 bases are a match to TRBD2. The CDR3 is 14 residues long. Germline CDR1 reads SGDLS; CDR2 reads YYNGEE. The V and J ends lost 3 bases and 2 bases, in that order; junction bases with no gene match: 4. The CDR3 DNA reads as TGTGCCAGCAGCGCCACTAGCGGAGCCTACGAGCAGTACTTC. Its protein is CASSATSGAYEQYF.

The rearrangement uses TRBV10-1 and TRBJ1-1; 8 positions match TRBD1. Looked up from germline, CDR1 is WNHNN and CDR2 is SYGVQD (reference sequence). There are 16 residues in the CDR3. The V and J ends lost 7 bases and 1 base, in that order; junction bases with no gene match: 11. CDR3 loop: CASIFRTGTRNTEAFF. In DNA form, the CDR3 reads TGCGCCAGCATCTTCAGGACAGGGACAAGGAACACTGAAGCTTTCTTT.

This chain connects TRBV2 to TRBJ2-7; 11 bases match TRBD2. V shed 4 bases and J 2 bases; nucleotides not matched to a gene: 4. The CDR3 consists of 15 residues. In germline, CDR1 is SNHLY, CDR2 FYNNEI. Here the CDR3 reads CASSGPTSGAYEQYF. The CDR3 DNA reads as TGTGCCAGCAGTGGGCCGACTAGCGGGGCCTACGAGCAGTACTTC.

V usage is TRBV5-4 and J usage is TRBJ1-2, with 7 bases matching TRBD1. Per the germline V gene, CDR1 is SGHNT and CDR2 is YYREEE (reference sequence). This CDR3 is built from 13 residues. The trim removed 2 bases at V and 4 bases at J, leaving 2 bases unmatched. The CDR3 region is CASSLQGSYGYTF. DNA for the CDR3: TGTGCCAGCAGCTTACAGGGGTCCTATGGCTACACCTTC.

V and J are TRBV28 and TRBJ1-2, with D uncertain. Germline loops: CDR1 MDHEN, CDR2 SYDVKM. The V and J ends lost 5 bases and 8 bases respectively, with 15 bases between them. This CDR3 contains 13 residues. The CDR3 protein is CASSIQAFYGYTF. In DNA form, the CDR3 reads TGTGCCAGCAGTATCCAGGCTTTCTACGGCTACACCTTC.

The chain uses TRBV5-1 and TRBJ2-7; D is possibly TRBD2 (6 bases). Germline loops: CDR1 SGHRS, CDR2 YFSETQ. The CDR3 extends over 14 amino acids. V dropped 5 bases and J dropped 1 base, with 13 bases sitting between them. DNA of the CDR3: TGCGCCAGCAGACCAGGGCGGGGTTCCTACGAGCAGTACTTC. Translating it yields CASRPGRGSYEQYF.

This sequence joins TRBV12-5 and TRBJ1-2; unclear D gene. Trimming cost V 3 bases and J 2 bases, with 10 bases left between them. Germline CDR1 is LGHNT and CDR2 is FRNRAP. The CDR3 consists of 14 residues. The chain's CDR3 is CASGFQDTNYGYTF. In DNA form, the CDR3 reads TGTGCTAGTGGTTTCCAAGACACGAACTATGGCTACACCTTC.

The CDR3 region has the DNA TGTGCCAGTAGTACCCCCGGGACAAATCAGCCCCAGCATTTT. Translated, it gives CASSTPGTNQPQHF. The rearrangement uses TRBV19 and TRBJ1-5; tentative D call: TRBD1 (6 bases). Germline CDR1 LNHDA, CDR2 SQIVND (reference sequence). Between the trimmed V and J ends, which lost 4 bases and 4 bases, there was a span of 11 bases. This CDR3 spans 14 amino acids.

This clone was observed a single time. The CDR3 loop reads CASSRDTNTGELFF. CDR3 bases: TGTGCCAGCAGCCGGGACACGAACACCGGGGAGCTGTTTTTT. The chain links TRBV5-4 to TRBJ2-2, with a tentative D call TRBD1 (6 bases). CDR1 SGHNT and CDR2 YYREEE come from the germline V gene (reference sequence). V lost 4 bases and J 0 bases, leaving 7 bases between the germline ends. The CDR3 contains 14 residues.

Worth noting for this clone: Different DNA sequences within this sample yield the same CDR3. The V gene is TRBV28, the J gene TRBJ1-1; 11 bases are shared with TRBD1. The CDR3 extends over 14 amino acids. With V trimmed by 5 bases and J by 6 bases, 5 bases remained unmatched. The V gene's germline CDR1 is MDHEN and CDR2 SYDVKM. CDR3 loop: CASSLGTGGSEAFF. The CDR3 region has the DNA TGTGCCAGCAGTCTCGGGACAGGGGGATCTGAAGCTTTCTTT.

DNA for the CDR3: TGTGCCAGTAGTGTCTCAACAGGGGACGGCACAGATACGCAGTATTTT. It codes for CASSVSTGDGTDTQYF. V and J are TRBV19 and TRBJ2-3, with 7 bases lining up with TRBD1. The V segment lost 5 bases and the J segment 1 base; nucleotides outside the gene matches: 9. CDR1 LNHDA and CDR2 SQIVND come from the germline V gene (reference sequence). The CDR3 runs 16 residues.

The chain combines TRBV28 with TRBJ1-1, with 7 bases matching TRBD1. Germline CDR1 is MDHEN and CDR2 is SYDVKM. J gave up 2 bases and V 6 bases, and 6 bases lay outside the gene matches. The CDR3 sequence is 14 residues long. The CDR3 DNA follows: TGTGCCAGCAGATCGACAGGGTTCAACACTGAAGCTTTCTTT. Its translation: CASRSTGFNTEAFF. Full variable domain (outside the CDR3, taken from reference TRBV28 and TRBJ1-1): DVKVTQSSRYLVKRTGEKVFLECVQDMDHENMFWYRQDPGLGLRLIYFSYDVKMKEKGDIPEGYSVSREKKERFSLILESASTNQTSMYLCASRSTGFNTEAFFGQGTRLTVV.

The chain employs TRBV29-1 and TRBJ1-1, with TRBD1 matching over 7 bases. This CDR3 region has 11 residues. J lost 8 bases, V lost 5 bases, and 5 bases had no gene match. Germline CDR1 SQVTM, CDR2 ANQGSEA. In nucleotides, the CDR3 is TGCAGCGTTCTGACAGGGATGGAAGCTTTCTTT. Its translation is CSVLTGMEAFF.

CDR3 in DNA: TGCAGCGTTCACCAGGGGGCCGGGGAGCTGTTTTTT. Amino acid sequence: CSVHQGAGELFF. The chain combines TRBV29-1 with TRBJ2-2, with TRBD1 matching 7 bases. The CDR3 loop spans 12 amino acids. Germline V gene sequence: CDR1 SQVTM, CDR2 ANQGSEA. J was trimmed by 6 bases and V by 5 bases; bases with no gene match: 3.

The V and J genes are TRBV10-1 and TRBJ2-1, with D maybe TRBD2 (5 bases). Germline CDR1 and CDR2: WNHNN and SYGVQD (reference sequence). This CDR3 spans 15 amino acids. Trimming removed 3 bases at V and 6 bases at J, with 15 bases between. The CDR3 nucleotides read TGCGCCAGCAGTGATTTCCAGGCGGGTGCCAATGAGCAGTTCTTC. Its translation is CASSDFQAGANEQFF.